Shown below are 18 T cell receptor beta chains from a single sample sequenced in a study of identical twins. In TCRdb, the 5' RACE reads were re-called with MiXCR into one record per CDR3 protein. The sample has under 250,000 distinct CDR3 sequences; over 8% are singletons. The sample comprised memory (CD45RO+) T cells sorted from blood. The receptors come from a woman aged 18 to 35 in good health.

This clonotype has more than one count but fewer than ten. The chain joins TRBV4-3 to TRBJ1-1; 7 bases are a match to TRBD1. CDR3 length: 15 residues. V dropped 0 bases and J dropped 14; count of bases not matched to a gene: 15. Germline values: CDR1 LGHNA, CDR2 YSLEER. DNA for the CDR3: TGCGCCAGCAGCCAAGATCGGAGGGGGCAGCCGTACGGGTTCTTT. Amino acid sequence: CASSQDRRGQPYGFF.

The rearrangement joins TRBV18 to TRBJ1-5; possible D gene TRBD1, 6 bases. This CDR3 region has 13 residues. Germline CDR1 and CDR2: KGHSH and LQKENI. V dropped 6 bases and J dropped 4 bases, with 10 bases sitting between them. The CDR3 loop is CASSPGENQPQHF. CDR3 bases: TGTGCCAGCTCTCCAGGGGAAAATCAGCCCCAGCATTTT.

This clonotype was seen at least ten times. The chain uses TRBV5-1 and TRBJ2-5; weak D call: TRBD2 (6 bases). Trimming removed 3 bases at V and 4 bases at J, with 7 bases between. Germline CDR1 and CDR2: SGHRS and YFSETQ. The CDR3 length is 12 residues. In DNA form, the CDR3 reads TGCGCCAGCAGCTCCGGGGGAGAGACCCAGTACTTC. Protein: CASSSGGETQYF.

This clonotype has ten or more counts. The CDR3 coding sequence is TGTGCCAGCAGATCAACTAGCTCAGCCGCTAGTGAGCAGTTCTTC. This sequence encodes CASRSTSSAASEQFF. This chain joins TRBV12-3 or TRBV12-4 and TRBJ2-1; possibly TRBD2 for D (6 bases). The CDR3 is made up of 15 amino acids. Between the trimmed V and J ends, which lost 6 bases and 9 bases, there was a span of 21 bases.

This clonotype was counted many times. The V and J genes are TRBV7-3 and TRBJ1-1, with D hard to call. This CDR3 region has 13 residues. V lost 5 bases to trimming and J lost 3 bases, with 10 bases between them. Looked up from germline, CDR1 is SGHTA and CDR2 is FQGTGA. This chain's CDR3 is CASSANRDTEAFF. In DNA form, the CDR3 reads TGTGCCAGCAGCGCTAACCGGGACACTGAAGCTTTCTTT.

V gene TRBV20-1 combines with J gene TRBJ2-7, with D perhaps matching TRBD1 or TRBD2 (5 bases each). V lost 6 bases and J lost 0, with 15 bases in between. CDR1 is DFQATT and CDR2 is SNEGSKA in the germline V gene (reference sequence). The CDR3 totals 14 residues. Here the CDR3 reads CSALSGTDSYEQYF. The CDR3 nucleotides are TGCAGTGCACTATCCGGGACCGACTCCTACGAGCAGTACTTC.

This clonotype has at least ten counts. This chain uses TRBV12-3 or TRBV12-4 with TRBJ2-1; no reliable D call. CDR3 size: 14 residues. The V and J ends lost 5 bases and 9 bases respectively, with 17 bases between them. Here the CDR3 DNA reads TGTGCCAGCAGTCCCCGGTGGAATGGCCCTGAGCAGTTCTTC. Protein: CASSPRWNGPEQFF.

This clonotype was recorded a few times. As DNA, the CDR3 is TGTGCCACCAGTGATTTTTCTAGCGGGAGGACTGAGCAGTTCTTC. This translates into CATSDFSSGRTEQFF. The rearrangement uses TRBV24-1 and TRBJ2-1; TRBD2 agrees at 11 bases. Germline V gene data show CDR1 as KGHDR and CDR2 as SFDVKD. This CDR3 has 15 residues. V shed 1 base, J shed 9 bases, and the junction held 4 bases outside the gene matches.

This clonotype was counted a few times. The genes are TRBV5-1 and TRBJ1-4; no clear D gene. The CDR3 is 18 amino acids. CDR1 SGHRS and CDR2 YFSETQ come from the germline V gene. Trimming took off 1 base at V and 4 bases at J, with 20 bases between the two ends. For the CDR3, the DNA is TGCGCCAGCAGCTTGAGGAGGCCAGATAGAGGGAATAATGAAAAACTGTTTTTT. Its translation: CASSLRRPDRGNNEKLFF.

This clonotype was observed a handful of times. This chain uses TRBV18 with TRBJ1-1; D is uncertain. Germline loops: CDR1 KGHSH, CDR2 LQKENI. CDR3 length: 13 residues. V was clipped by 2 bases and J by 1 base, with 5 bases between them. CDR3 nucleotides: TGTGCCAGCTCACCAACCCAGAACACTGAAGCTTTCTTT. As protein: CASSPTQNTEAFF.

This clonotype was picked up many times. This chain joins TRBV6-5 and TRBJ1-3, with D unresolved. Trimming took off 2 bases at V and 2 bases at J, with 4 bases between the two ends. This CDR3 has 13 amino acids. The V gene's germline CDR1 is MNHEY and CDR2 SVGAGI. This CDR3 reads CASSYDPGNTIYF. The CDR3 bases are TGTGCCAGCAGTTACGACCCTGGAAACACCATATATTTT.

The chain is built from TRBV7-8 and TRBJ1-4; 9 bases are shared with TRBD1. With 7 bases clipped from V and 2 bases from J, the junction kept 11 bases outside the gene matches. The CDR3 is 17 amino acids. CDR1 and CDR2 from the germline V gene are SGHVS and FQNEAQ. The CDR3 coding sequence is TGTGCCAGCACCTCCGGGACAGGGACTCCTACTAATGAAAAACTGTTTTTT. It translates to CASTSGTGTPTNEKLFF.

This clonotype showed up just a few times. The V and J genes are TRBV6-4 and TRBJ2-3; possible D gene TRBD2, 5 bases. Germline CDR1 is MRHNA and CDR2 is SNTAGT. This CDR3 has 13 amino acids. The V end was cut by 8 bases, the J end by 4 bases, with 13 bases between. CDR3 in amino acids: CASSKGSADTQYF. As DNA, the CDR3 is TGTGCCAGCTCCAAAGGGAGCGCAGATACGCAGTATTTT.

V usage is TRBV7-9 and J usage is TRBJ1-2; no clear D gene. The germline V and J ends were trimmed by 4 bases and 8 bases, with 17 bases remaining between them. The germline CDR1 and CDR2 sequences are SEHNR and FQNEAQ (reference sequence). The CDR3 covers 14 residues. The CDR3 DNA is TGTGCCAGCAGCTCCGCAGAGCGGGCGCGGGGCTACACCTTC. This codes for CASSSAERARGYTF. The variable domain in full, with the rest retrieved from reference TRBV7-9 and TRBJ1-2, is DTGVSQNPRHKITKRGQNVTFRCDPISEHNRLYWYRQTLGQGPEFLTYFQNEAQLEKSRLLSDRFSAERPKGSFSTLEIQRTEQGDSAMYLCASSSAERARGYTFGSGTRLTVV.

There are a few counts of this clonotype. The chain carries TRBV29-1 and TRBJ2-6; TRBD1 matches 7 bases. The CDR3 length is 15 residues. CDR1 is SQVTM and CDR2 is ANQGSEA in the germline V gene. J was trimmed by 2 bases and V by 6 bases; bases with no gene match: 7. The CDR3 DNA is TGCAGCGTAGAAAACAGGGGAGCTGGGGCCAACGTCCTGACTTTC. Translating gives CSVENRGAGANVLTF.

The sample holds many counts of this clonotype. This rearrangement joins TRBV7-2 to TRBJ2-7, with D perhaps being TRBD1 or TRBD2 (5 bases each). The germline V and J ends were trimmed by 1 base and 1 base, with 17 bases remaining between them. Germline V gives CDR1 SGHTA, CDR2 FQGNSA. CDR3 size: 17 residues. The CDR3 here is CASSLGGTGRLSYEQYF. The DNA of the CDR3 is TGTGCCAGCAGCTTAGGAGGGACGGGGCGCCTTTCCTACGAGCAGTACTTC. The whole variable domain, filled in from reference TRBV7-2 and TRBJ2-7, reads GAGVSQSPSNKVTEKGKDVELRCDPISGHTALYWYRQSLGQGLEFLIYFQGNSAPDKSGLPSDRFSAERTGGSVSTLTIQRTQQEDSAVYLCASSLGGTGRLSYEQYFGPGTRLTVT.

Ten or more counts support this clonotype. The rearrangement uses TRBV25-1 and TRBJ2-5; D is perhaps TRBD2 (6 bases). This CDR3 is built from 13 residues. Germline CDR1 and CDR2: MGHDK and SYGVNS. The germline V and J ends were trimmed by 6 bases and 3 bases, with 11 bases remaining between them. CDR3: CASSLGGKETQYF. The CDR3 coding sequence is TGTGCCAGCAGCCTGGGAGGTAAAGAGACCCAGTACTTC.

This chain uses TRBV10-2 with TRBJ1-2; no firm D call. The CDR3 is 15 amino acids. Germline V lookup: CDR1 WSHSY, CDR2 SAAADI. V lost 4 bases to trimming and J lost 1 base, with 13 bases between them. In DNA form, the CDR3 reads TGCGCCAGCAGTGGGAGTGGTGGTGTTAACTATGGCTACACCTTC. Translated, it gives CASSGSGGVNYGYTF.